The entry below describes one T cell receptor (beta chain). Its antigen remains unidentified. These data originate in a study of CXCR3-negative and CXCR3-positive naive CD8 T cells (dated by TCRdb to between 2019 and 2020). Regarding the study in general: In total, roughly 140 million TRB reads were obtained, which works out to roughly 1.5 +/- 0.3 million reads per library. The diversity and physicochemical repertoire analyses included about a dozen donors pooled from two independent experiments. For the TRBV-TRBJ cluster analysis, the naive subsets came from 5 donors, while the memory cells came from 3 donors.

TCRdb records NextSeq 550 as the sequencer. The Human TCR Profiling Kit (MiLaboratory) was used to make UMI-labeled 5' RACE TRB cDNA libraries. The full amount of extracted RNA was used for cDNA synthesis, and the full amount of resulting cDNA was used for PCR amplification. Libraries were prepared in parallel with an identical number of PCR cycles. For the original study's pipeline: About 53,000 +/- 9,400 unique UMI-labeled TRB cDNA molecules per library were extracted with MIGEC and MiXCR, with at least two reads per UMI required. Each library averaged around 40,000 +/- 10,000 functional in-frame TRB CDR3 nucleotide clonotypes without stop codons. Diversity metrics, including normalized Shannon-Wiener and Chao1, were computed in VDJtools after downsampling to 5000 UMI-labeled TRB molecules per sample. VDJtools computed clonotype-size-weighted physicochemical properties of the central five CDR3 residues: interaction energy, strength, volume and Kidera factor 4. The reads underwent TCRdb reprocessing, giving one record for each CDR3 protein sequence and no DNA. The V and J calls reflect TCRdb's pipeline rather than the authors' work. The record for this sample contains more than 80,000 distinct CDR3 sequences. The top ten constitute more than 0.3% of the sample.

Taken from cysteine to phenylalanine, the CDR3 has 13 residues. Nucleotide data are not available. Broader findings and caveats from the paper: Freshly isolated PBMCs were used for most assays because CXCR3 expression partially decreased after cryopreservation. Comparably high repertoire diversity was found in both naive subsets, whereas much lower repertoire diversity was found in memory CD8+ T cells. Compared with CXCR3-negative naive cells, CXCR3-positive naive cells had TRB CDR3s with higher hydrophobicity (lower Kidera factor 4), lower energy, and higher strength and volume indices. Surface CD5, linked to self-reactivity in mice, was comparable between naive subsets; TCR interaction strength was therefore also inferred from TRB CDR3 physicochemical properties. Similar TRBV-TRBJ usage was shown by naive CXCR3-negative and CXCR3-positive cells from the same donor, whereas distinct patterns were shown by memory cells.

Each CD8+ T cell subset was flow-sorted in triplicate, and 300,000 cells per subset were placed directly into RLT lysis buffer. To keep memory contaminants out, a stringent definition of naive CD8+ T cells was applied: CD45RO-CCR7+CD27+CD95-. Standard density gradient centrifugation was used to isolate peripheral blood mononuclear cells from buffy coats. A FACSAria III was used to flow-sort naive CD8+ T cells into CXCR3-negative and CXCR3-positive populations. An RNeasy Mini Kit was used to extract total RNA from the sorted cells. Sample: naive CXCR3+ CD8+ T cells from blood. Taken with the paper, the label for cell subset or site translates to: CD45RO-CCR7+CD27+CD95- naive CD8+ T cells expressing CXCR3 (TNR3+). The sequence was obtained from a human donor in good health. Some clones in this sample may be carry-over from other donors' samples. The chain couples TRBV12-3 or TRBV12-4 to TRBJ2-7. The CDR3: CASSSMGAYEQYF.